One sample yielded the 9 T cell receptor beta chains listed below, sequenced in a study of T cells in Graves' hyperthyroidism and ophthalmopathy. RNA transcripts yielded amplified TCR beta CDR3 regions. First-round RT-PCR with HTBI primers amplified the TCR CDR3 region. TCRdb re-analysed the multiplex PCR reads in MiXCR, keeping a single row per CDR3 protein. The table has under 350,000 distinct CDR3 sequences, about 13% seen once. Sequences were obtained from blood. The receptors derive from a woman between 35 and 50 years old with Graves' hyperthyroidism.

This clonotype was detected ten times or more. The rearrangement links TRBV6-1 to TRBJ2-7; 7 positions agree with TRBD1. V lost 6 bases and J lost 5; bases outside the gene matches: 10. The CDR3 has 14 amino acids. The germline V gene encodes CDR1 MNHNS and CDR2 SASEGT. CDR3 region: CASRYRDSRNEQYF. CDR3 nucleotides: TGTGCCAGCAGGTACCGGGACAGTCGAAACGAGCAGTACTTC.

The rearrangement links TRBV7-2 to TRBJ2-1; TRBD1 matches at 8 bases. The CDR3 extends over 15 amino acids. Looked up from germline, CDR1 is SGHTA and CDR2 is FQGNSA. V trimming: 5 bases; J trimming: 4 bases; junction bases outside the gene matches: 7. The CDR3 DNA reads TGTGCCAGCAGCCATGACAGGGGCACTTACAATGAGCAGTTCTTC. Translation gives CASSHDRGTYNEQFF.

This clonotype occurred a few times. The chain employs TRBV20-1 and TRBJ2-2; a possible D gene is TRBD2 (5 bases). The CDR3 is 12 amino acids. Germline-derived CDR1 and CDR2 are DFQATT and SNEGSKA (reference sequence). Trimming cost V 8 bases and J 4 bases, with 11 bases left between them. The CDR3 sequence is CSHIASTGELFF. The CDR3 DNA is TGCAGTCATATAGCGAGCACCGGGGAGCTGTTTTTT.

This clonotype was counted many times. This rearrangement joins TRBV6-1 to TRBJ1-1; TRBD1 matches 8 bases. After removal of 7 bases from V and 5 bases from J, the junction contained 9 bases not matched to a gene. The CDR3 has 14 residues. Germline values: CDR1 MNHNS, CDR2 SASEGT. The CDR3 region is CASTSDRDGTEAFF. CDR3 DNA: TGTGCCAGCACCTCGGACAGGGATGGTACTGAAGCTTTCTTT.

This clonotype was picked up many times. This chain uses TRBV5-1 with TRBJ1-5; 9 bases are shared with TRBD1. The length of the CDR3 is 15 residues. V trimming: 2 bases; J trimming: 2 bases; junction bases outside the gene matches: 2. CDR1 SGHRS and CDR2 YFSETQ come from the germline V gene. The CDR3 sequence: CASSLQGAGNQPQHF. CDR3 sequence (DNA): TGCGCCAGCAGCTTACAGGGGGCCGGCAATCAGCCCCAGCATTTT.

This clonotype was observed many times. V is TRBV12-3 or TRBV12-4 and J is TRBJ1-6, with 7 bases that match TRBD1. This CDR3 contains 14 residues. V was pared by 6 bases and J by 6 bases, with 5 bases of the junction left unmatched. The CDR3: CASSQGQFNSPLHF. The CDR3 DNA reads TGTGCCAGCAGCCAGGGACAGTTTAATTCACCCCTCCACTTT.

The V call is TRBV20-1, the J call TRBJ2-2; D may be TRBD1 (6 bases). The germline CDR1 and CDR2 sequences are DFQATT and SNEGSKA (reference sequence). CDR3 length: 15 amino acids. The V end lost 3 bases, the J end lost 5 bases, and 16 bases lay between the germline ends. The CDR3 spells CSASPQGIRTGELFF. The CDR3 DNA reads TGCAGTGCTAGCCCCCAGGGGATAAGGACCGGGGAGCTGTTTTTT.

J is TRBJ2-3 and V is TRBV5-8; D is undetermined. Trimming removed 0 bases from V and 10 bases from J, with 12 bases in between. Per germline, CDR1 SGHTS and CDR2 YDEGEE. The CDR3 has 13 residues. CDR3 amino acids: CASSLEVATAQYF. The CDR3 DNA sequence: TGTGCCAGCAGCTTGGAGGTAGCAACAGCGCAGTATTTT.

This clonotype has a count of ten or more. CDR3 coding DNA: TGTGCCACCAGTGACACTACTAGCGGGAACACGCAGTATTTT. It encodes CATSDTTSGNTQYF. V gene TRBV24-1 combines with J gene TRBJ2-3, with TRBD2 matching over 10 bases. V gave up 4 bases and J gave up 9 bases; unmatched junction bases: 6. This CDR3 is built from 14 residues. Germline-derived CDR1 and CDR2 are KGHDR and SFDVKD.